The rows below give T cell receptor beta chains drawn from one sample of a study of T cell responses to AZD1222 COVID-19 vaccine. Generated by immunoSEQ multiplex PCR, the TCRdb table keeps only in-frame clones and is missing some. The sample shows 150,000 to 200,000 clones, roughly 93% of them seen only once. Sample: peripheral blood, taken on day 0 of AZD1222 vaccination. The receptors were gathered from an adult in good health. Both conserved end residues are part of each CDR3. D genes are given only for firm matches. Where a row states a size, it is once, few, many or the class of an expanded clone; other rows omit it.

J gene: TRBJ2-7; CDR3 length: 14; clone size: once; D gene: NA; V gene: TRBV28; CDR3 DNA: TGTGCCAGCAGTTTGGGGCGGAGGTCCTACGAGCAGTACTTC; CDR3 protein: CASSLGRRSYEQYF
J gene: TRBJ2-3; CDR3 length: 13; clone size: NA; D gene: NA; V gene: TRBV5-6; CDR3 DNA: TGTGCCAGCACCTCACGGCTCACAGATACGCAGTATTTT; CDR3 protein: CASTSRLTDTQYF
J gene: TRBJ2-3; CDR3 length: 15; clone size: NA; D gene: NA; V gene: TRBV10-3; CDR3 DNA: TGTGCCACGATTTTAGCGGAGTCTAGCACAGATACGCAGTATTTT; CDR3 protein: CATILAESSTDTQYF
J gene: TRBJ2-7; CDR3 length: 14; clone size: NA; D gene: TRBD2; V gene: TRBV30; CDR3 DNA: TGTGCCTGGAGTATGGGTAGCGGGACCTACGAGCAGTACTTC; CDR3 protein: CAWSMGSGTYEQYF
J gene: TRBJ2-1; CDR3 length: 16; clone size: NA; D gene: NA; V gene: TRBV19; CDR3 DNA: TGTGCCAGTAGTCCTCAGGGCGTTAGCTCCTACAATGAGCAGTTCTTC; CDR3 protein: CASSPQGVSSYNEQFF
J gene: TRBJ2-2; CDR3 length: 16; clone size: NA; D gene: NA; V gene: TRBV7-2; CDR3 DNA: TGTGCCAGCAGCTTAGGGGCTCGTGGGAACACCGGGGAGCTGTTTTTT; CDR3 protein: CASSLGARGNTGELFF
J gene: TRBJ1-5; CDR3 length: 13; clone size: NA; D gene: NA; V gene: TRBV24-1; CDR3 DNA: TGTGCCACCAGTGACAAGTATAAGTGGCCCCAGCATTTT; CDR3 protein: CATSDKYKWPQHF
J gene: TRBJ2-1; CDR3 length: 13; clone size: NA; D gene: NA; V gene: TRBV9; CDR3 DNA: TGTGCCAGCAGCGTAGGGCCTTTCAATGAGCAGTTCTTC; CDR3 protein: CASSVGPFNEQFF
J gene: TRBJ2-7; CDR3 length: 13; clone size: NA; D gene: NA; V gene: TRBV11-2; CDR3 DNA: TGTGCCAGCAGCTTAAGTCCGGTCTACGAGCAGTACTTC; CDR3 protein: CASSLSPVYEQYF
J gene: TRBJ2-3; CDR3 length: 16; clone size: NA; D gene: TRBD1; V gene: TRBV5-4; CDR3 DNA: TGTGCCAGCAGCTTTCCCAGGCAGGGGGCAGGGGATACGCAGTATTTT; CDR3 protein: CASSFPRQGAGDTQYF
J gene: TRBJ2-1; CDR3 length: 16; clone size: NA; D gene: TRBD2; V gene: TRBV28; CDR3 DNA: TGTGCCAGCAGTTTAGGACGAGCGGGAGCGAGCGATGAGCAGTTCTTC; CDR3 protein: CASSLGRAGASDEQFF
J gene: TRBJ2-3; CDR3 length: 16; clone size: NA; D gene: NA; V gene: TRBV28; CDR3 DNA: TGTGCCAGCAATGGATTAGCGGCTCTGTACACAGATACGCAGTATTTT; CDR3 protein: CASNGLAALYTDTQYF
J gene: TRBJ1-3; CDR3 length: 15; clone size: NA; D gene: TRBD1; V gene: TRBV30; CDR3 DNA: TGTGCCTGGAGTCGCACAGGGGTTTCTGGAAACACCATATATTTT; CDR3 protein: CAWSRTGVSGNTIYF
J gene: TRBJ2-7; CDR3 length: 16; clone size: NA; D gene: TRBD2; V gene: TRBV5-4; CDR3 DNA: TGTGCCAGCAGCCCACAGGCTAGCGGGAGGATTTACGAGCAGTACTTC; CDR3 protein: CASSPQASGRIYEQYF
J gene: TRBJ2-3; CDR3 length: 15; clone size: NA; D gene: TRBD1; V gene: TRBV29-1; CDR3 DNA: TGCAGCGTTGAAGATACAGGGGGGAACACAGATACGCAGTATTTT; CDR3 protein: CSVEDTGGNTDTQYF
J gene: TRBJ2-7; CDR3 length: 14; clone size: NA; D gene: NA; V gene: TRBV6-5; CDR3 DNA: TGTGCCAGCTCCCGGGGGTCGAGCTCCTACGAGCAGTACTTC; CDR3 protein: CASSRGSSSYEQYF
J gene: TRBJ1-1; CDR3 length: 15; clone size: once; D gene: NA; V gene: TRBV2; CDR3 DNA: TGTGCCAGCAAGGGGCCGGGCAGCTCGGACACTGAAGCTTTCTTT; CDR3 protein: CASKGPGSSDTEAFF
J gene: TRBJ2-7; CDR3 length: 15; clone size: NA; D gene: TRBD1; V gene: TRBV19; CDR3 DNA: TGTGCCAGTAGTATCGGGACAGGGCAGCCCTACGAGCAGTACTTC; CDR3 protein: CASSIGTGQPYEQYF
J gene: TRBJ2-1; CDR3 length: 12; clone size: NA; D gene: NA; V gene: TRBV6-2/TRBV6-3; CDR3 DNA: TGTGCCAGCAGCCCCGGTAACAATGAGCAGTTCTTC; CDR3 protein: CASSPGNNEQFF
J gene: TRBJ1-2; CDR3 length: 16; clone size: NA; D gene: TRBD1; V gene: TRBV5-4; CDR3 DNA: TGTGCCAGCAGCTTGTCCGCCGTGACAGGGGACTATGGCTACACCTTC; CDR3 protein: CASSLSAVTGDYGYTF
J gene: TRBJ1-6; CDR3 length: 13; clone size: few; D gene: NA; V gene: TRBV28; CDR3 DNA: TGTGCCAGCACGACAGACTTTCAATCACCCCTCCACTTT; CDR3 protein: CASTTDFQSPLHF
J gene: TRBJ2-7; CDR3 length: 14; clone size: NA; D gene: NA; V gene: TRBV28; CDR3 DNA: TGTGCCAGCAGTCCACGCTACCTAGGGCGCGAGCAGTACTTC; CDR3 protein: CASSPRYLGREQYF
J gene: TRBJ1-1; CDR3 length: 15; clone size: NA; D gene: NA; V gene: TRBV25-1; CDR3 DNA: TGTGCCAGCAGTCGCAGTGGGGGGCTGTTGACTGAAGCTTTCTTT; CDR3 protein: CASSRSGGLLTEAFF
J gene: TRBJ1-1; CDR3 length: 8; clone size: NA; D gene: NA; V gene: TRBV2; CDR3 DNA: TGTGCCAGCACTACCTCTTTCTTT; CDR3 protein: CASTTSFF
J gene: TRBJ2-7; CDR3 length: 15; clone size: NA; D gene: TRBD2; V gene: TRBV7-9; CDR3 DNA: TGTGCCAGCAGAAGAGGCTTCGCGGGAGAATACGAGCAGTACTTC; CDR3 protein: CASRRGFAGEYEQYF
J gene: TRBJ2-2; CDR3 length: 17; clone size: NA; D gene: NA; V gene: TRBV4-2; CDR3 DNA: TGTGCCAGCAGCCAAAGTTGGAGGGGGGCGAACACCGGGGAGCTGTTTTTT; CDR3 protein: CASSQSWRGANTGELFF
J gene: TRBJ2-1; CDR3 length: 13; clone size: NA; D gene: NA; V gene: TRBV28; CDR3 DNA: TGTGCCAGCAGTTTTTCTCCATACAATGAGCAGTTCTTC; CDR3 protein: CASSFSPYNEQFF
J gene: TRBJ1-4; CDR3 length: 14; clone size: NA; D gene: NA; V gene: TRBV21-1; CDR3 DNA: TGTGCCAGCAGCAAAGGACAGCCTAATGAAAAACTGTTTTTT; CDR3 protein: CASSKGQPNEKLFF
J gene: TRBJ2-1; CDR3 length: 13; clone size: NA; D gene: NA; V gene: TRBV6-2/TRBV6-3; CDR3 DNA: TGTGCCAGCAGTTACAATAAGGCGGGGACTCTGTTCTTC; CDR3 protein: CASSYNKAGTLFF
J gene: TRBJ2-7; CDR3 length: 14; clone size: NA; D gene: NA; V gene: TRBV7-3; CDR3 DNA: TGTGCCAGCAGCTTGACTGCTCTCTCCTACGAGCAGTACTTC; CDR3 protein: CASSLTALSYEQYF
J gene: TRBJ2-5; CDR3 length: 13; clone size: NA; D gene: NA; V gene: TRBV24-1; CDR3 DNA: TGTGCCACCAGTCCGACCTACCGGGAGACCCAGTACTTC; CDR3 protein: CATSPTYRETQYF
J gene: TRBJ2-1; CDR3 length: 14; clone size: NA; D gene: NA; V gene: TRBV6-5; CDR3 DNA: TGTGCCAGCAGGCCCGGGACACTTTACAATGAGCAGTTCTTC; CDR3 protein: CASRPGTLYNEQFF
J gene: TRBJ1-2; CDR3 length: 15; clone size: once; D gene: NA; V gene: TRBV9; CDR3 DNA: TGTGCCAGCAGCGTAGCCCAAGGGGCAGACTATGGCTACACCTTC; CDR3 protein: CASSVAQGADYGYTF
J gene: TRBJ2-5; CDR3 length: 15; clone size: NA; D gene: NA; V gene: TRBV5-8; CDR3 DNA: TGTGCCAGCAGCTTGGAGTCAGGGCGGCAAGAGACCCAGTACTTC; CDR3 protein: CASSLESGRQETQYF
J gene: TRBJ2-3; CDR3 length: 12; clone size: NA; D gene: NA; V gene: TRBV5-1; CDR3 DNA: TGCGCCAGCAGCGTGGCGGGGGATACGCAGTATTTT; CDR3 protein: CASSVAGDTQYF
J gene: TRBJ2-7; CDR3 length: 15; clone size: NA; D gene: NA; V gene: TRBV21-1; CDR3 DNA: TGTGCCAGCAGCAAAGGACAGGGTCCATCCTACGAGCAGTACTTC; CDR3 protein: CASSKGQGPSYEQYF
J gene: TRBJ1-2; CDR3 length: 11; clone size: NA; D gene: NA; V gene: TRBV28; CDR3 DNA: TGTGCCAGCAGTCGGGTCTATGGCTACACCTTC; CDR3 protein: CASSRVYGYTF
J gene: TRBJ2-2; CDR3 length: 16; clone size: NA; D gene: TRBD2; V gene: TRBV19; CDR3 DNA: TGTGCCAGTAGTATTCCTAGCGGGAGGGGGACCGGGGAGCTGTTTTTT; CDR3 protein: CASSIPSGRGTGELFF
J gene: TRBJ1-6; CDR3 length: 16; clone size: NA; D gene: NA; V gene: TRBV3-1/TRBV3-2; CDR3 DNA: TGTGCCAGCAGCCAGGACCGACAAGGGGAAAATTCACCCCTCCACTTT; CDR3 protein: CASSQDRQGENSPLHF
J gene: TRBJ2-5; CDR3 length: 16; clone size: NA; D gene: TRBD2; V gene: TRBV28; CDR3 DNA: TGTGCCAGCAGTTCCCGACTAGCGGGGCTCCAAGAGACCCAGTACTTC; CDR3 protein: CASSSRLAGLQETQYF
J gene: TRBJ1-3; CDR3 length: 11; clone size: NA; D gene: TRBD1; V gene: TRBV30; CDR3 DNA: TGTGCCTGGGTTGACAGGGGAACCATATATTTT; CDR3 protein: CAWVDRGTIYF
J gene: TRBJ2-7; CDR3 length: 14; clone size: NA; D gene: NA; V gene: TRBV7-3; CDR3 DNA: TGTGCCAGCAGTCCAGGGTCGACCTCCTACGAGCAGTACTTC; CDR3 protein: CASSPGSTSYEQYF